These 21 T cell receptor beta chains share one sample of origin, sequenced in a study of PD-1 blockade in classical Hodgkin lymphoma. Profiling relied on immunoSEQ multiplex PCR, and the TCRdb table lists in-frame clones only, not all of them. The sample has 75,000 to 100,000 clones, approximately 80% seen once; the top ten hold roughly 15%. Every patient experienced relapse after autologous stem cell transplantation, and brentuximab vedotin exposure varied. Material: peripheral blood mononuclear cells (PBMCs), obtained before the second cycle of nivolumab. All receptors come from a human donor with classical Hodgkin lymphoma.

Only a few counts were recorded for this clone. The J gene is TRBJ1-1, the V gene TRBV21-1. TRBV21-1 is recorded as a pseudogene. The CDR3 loop spans 11 amino acids. CDR3 residues: CAPPGGSVAFF. The CDR3 DNA follows: TGTGCCCCCCCAGGAGGCTCAGTGGCTTTCTTT.

The chain uses TRBV11-3 and TRBJ2-1; TRBD2 aligns across 7 bases. Germline CDR1 is SGHNT and CDR2 is YENEEA. This CDR3 contains 14 residues. The V gene end was trimmed by 5 bases and the J gene end by 4 bases; junction bases not matched to a gene: 5. The CDR3 loop is CASSPAGSYNEQFF. The CDR3 nucleotides read TGTGCCAGCAGCCCAGCGGGAAGTTACAATGAGCAGTTCTTC. Using reference TRBV11-3 and TRBJ2-1 for the parts outside the CDR3, the full variable domain is EAGVVQSPRYKIIEKKQPVAFWCNPISGHNTLYWYLQNLGQGPELLIRYENEEAVDDSQLPKDRFSAERLKGVDSTLKIQPAELGDSAVYLCASSPAGSYNEQFFGPGTRLTVL.

The rearrangement joins TRBV4-3 to TRBJ1-5; possible D gene TRBD1, 5 bases. With 0 bases removed from V and 9 bases from J, the gap between germline ends came to 18 bases. Germline CDR1 is LGHNA and CDR2 is YSLEER. CDR3 length: 16 amino acids. CDR3 DNA: TGCGCCAGCAGCCAAGACCCACGGGACCCCGGGTCGCCCCAGCATTTT. Its protein is CASSQDPRDPGSPQHF.

This chain uses TRBV27 with TRBJ2-1; perhaps TRBD2 as D (5 bases). Germline CDR1 MNHEY, CDR2 SMNVEV (reference sequence). V was pared by 5 bases and J by 0 bases, with 11 bases between. The CDR3 spans 15 residues. CDR3 loop: CASSPPAVSYNEQFF. For the CDR3, the DNA is TGTGCCAGCAGTCCCCCAGCGGTCTCCTACAATGAGCAGTTCTTC.

The chain links TRBV7-2 to TRBJ2-1, with TRBD2 matching over 8 bases. The germline gives CDR1 SGHTA, CDR2 FQGNSA. The CDR3 is 17 amino acids. J gave up 6 bases and V 5 bases, and 15 bases lay outside the gene matches. The CDR3 spells CASSQPPGTRLRNEQFF. The CDR3 bases are TGTGCCAGCAGCCAACCACCCGGGACTAGATTACGCAATGAGCAGTTCTTC.

This chain connects TRBV7-2 to TRBJ2-5; perhaps TRBD1 as D (6 bases). Germline-derived CDR1 and CDR2 are SGHTA and FQGNSA. The CDR3 length is 15 residues. V was pared by 7 bases and J by 5 bases, with 20 bases between. The CDR3 nucleotides are TGTGCCAGCACCCCCCAGAGGGGGTCTGGCGAGACCCAGTACTTC. Amino acids: CASTPQRGSGETQYF.

The genes are TRBV5-1 and TRBJ1-1; 11 bases are shared with TRBD1. Germline V lookup: CDR1 SGHRS, CDR2 YFSETQ. The V gene end was trimmed by 0 bases and the J gene end by 5 bases; junction bases not matched to a gene: 3. This CDR3 has 15 amino acids. The CDR3 loop reads CASSLEGQGETEAFF. CDR3 DNA sequence: TGCGCCAGCAGCTTGGAGGGACAGGGGGAAACTGAAGCTTTCTTT.

V is TRBV6-5 and J is TRBJ2-5; D is possibly TRBD2 (6 bases). Trimming took 5 bases from V and 4 from J, leaving 14 bases between them. The CDR3 runs 14 residues. Germline lookup yields CDR1 MNHEY and CDR2 SVGAGI. The CDR3 spells CASSRGLPPETQYF. The CDR3 DNA follows: TGTGCCAGCAGTAGGGGACTTCCGCCAGAGACCCAGTACTTC.

This sequence joins TRBV10-3 and TRBJ2-2; D is ambiguous. The CDR3 sequence is 16 residues long. The germline V gene encodes CDR1 ENHRY and CDR2 SYGVKD. V lost 0 bases to trimming and J lost 3 bases, with 11 bases between them. CDR3 residues: CAISESGTSYTGELFF. The CDR3 DNA sequence: TGTGCCATCAGTGAGTCGGGAACGTCTTACACCGGGGAGCTGTTTTTT.

The rearrangement links TRBV6-5 to TRBJ1-2; TRBD1 might be the D (5 bases). This CDR3 is built from 12 residues. Trimming stripped 5 bases from V and 8 bases from J, with 12 bases between. Germline V gene data show CDR1 as MNHEY and CDR2 as SVGAGI. The CDR3 sequence is CASSMGPDGYTF. The CDR3 DNA sequence: TGTGCCAGCAGTATGGGGCCGGACGGCTACACCTTC.

The chain recombines TRBV10-3 with TRBJ2-1; D call uncertain. This CDR3 has 13 residues. Germline CDR1 is ENHRY and CDR2 is SYGVKD. V lost 8 bases to trimming and J lost 0 bases, with 8 bases between them. The CDR3: CAIGRGSYNEQFF. CDR3 sequence (DNA): TGTGCCATCGGCCGAGGCTCCTACAATGAGCAGTTCTTC.

This chain uses TRBV5-4 with TRBJ2-3, with 16 bases that match TRBD2. Per the germline V gene, CDR1 is SGHNT and CDR2 is YYREEE (reference sequence). Unmatched junction bases numbered 2, after V lost 0 bases and J lost 10 bases. This CDR3 has 15 amino acids. The CDR3 sequence is CASSLGGLAGGSQYF. The CDR3 DNA follows: TGTGCCAGCAGCTTGGGGGGACTAGCGGGAGGGTCGCAGTATTTT.

This chain links TRBV6-5 with TRBJ1-3; D is undetermined. The CDR3 is made up of 13 amino acids. CDR1 is MNHEY and CDR2 is SVGAGI in the germline V gene. V shed 5 bases and J shed 4 bases, with 9 bases lying between them. The CDR3 sequence: CASSGSSGNTIYF. The CDR3 nucleotides are TGTGCCAGCAGTGGTTCCAGCGGAAACACCATATATTTT.

This chain links TRBV6-1 with TRBJ2-1; D perhaps matches TRBD2 (6 bases). There are 16 residues in the CDR3. Germline values: CDR1 MNHNS, CDR2 SASEGT. V was clipped by 4 bases and J by 0 bases, with 13 bases between them. In DNA form, the CDR3 reads TGTGCCAGCAGTGGGTGGAGGGGACGCTCCTACAATGAGCAGTTCTTC. Protein sequence: CASSGWRGRSYNEQFF.

The rearrangement links TRBV19 to TRBJ2-1; 7 nucleotides line up with TRBD1. Per germline, CDR1 LNHDA and CDR2 SQIVND (reference sequence). The CDR3 totals 13 residues. V trimming: 7 bases; J trimming: 3 bases; junction bases outside the gene matches: 3. CDR3 in amino acids: CASKRDSYNEQFF. In DNA form, the CDR3 reads TGTGCCAGTAAACGGGACAGCTACAATGAGCAGTTCTTC.

The chain carries TRBV11-2 and TRBJ2-2; TRBD2 matches 11 bases. This CDR3 region has 16 residues. With V trimmed by 5 bases and J by 5 bases, 7 bases remained unmatched. Germline CDR1 is SGHAT and CDR2 is FQNNGV. DNA for the CDR3: TGTGCCAGCAGCCTCGGACTAGCGGGCCCAACCGGGGAGCTGTTTTTT. This translates into CASSLGLAGPTGELFF. The variable domain in full, with the rest retrieved from reference TRBV11-2 and TRBJ2-2, is EAGVAQSPRYKIIEKRQSVAFWCNPISGHATLYWYQQILGQGPKLLIQFQNNGVVDDSQLPKDRFSAERLKGVDSTLKIQPAKLEDSAVYLCASSLGLAGPTGELFFGEGSRLTVL.

The V and J genes are TRBV19 and TRBJ2-7; unclear D gene. There are 13 residues in the CDR3. V gave up 6 bases and J gave up 1 base, with 10 bases separating them. CDR1 is LNHDA, CDR2 SQIVND, per germline (reference sequence). The CDR3 DNA follows: TGTGCCAGTAGGGGTGGGGTTTCCTACGAGCAGTACTTC. Translation gives CASRGGVSYEQYF.

V and J are TRBV19 and TRBJ2-1; 8 bases agree with TRBD1. V dropped 6 bases and J dropped 10; count of bases not matched to a gene: 5. The length of the CDR3 is 12 residues. Germline CDR1 reads LNHDA; CDR2 reads SQIVND (reference sequence). The CDR3 DNA is TGTGCCAGTAGCCTCGACAGGGGAGAGCAGTTCTTC. Translated: CASSLDRGEQFF.

The V and J genes are TRBV19 and TRBJ2-1; D is ambiguous. The V end lost 3 bases, the J end lost 6 bases, and 3 bases lay between the germline ends. CDR1 is LNHDA and CDR2 is SQIVND in the germline V gene (reference sequence). The CDR3 is 11 residues long. Here the CDR3 reads CASSIANEQFF. CDR3 coding DNA: TGTGCCAGTAGTATCGCCAATGAGCAGTTCTTC.

This rearrangement joins TRBV7-9 to TRBJ1-1, with no clear D. CDR3 length equals 13 residues. Germline V CDR1 and CDR2: SEHNR, FQNEAQ (reference sequence). Trimming left V 2 bases short and J 7 bases short, with 11 bases between. CDR3 region: CASSLNPTDEAFF. In DNA, the CDR3 is TGTGCCAGCAGCTTAAACCCCACTGATGAAGCTTTCTTT.

The CDR3 loop reads CASSFQGWETQYF. The DNA of the CDR3 is TGTGCCAGCAGCTTCCAGGGGTGGGAGACCCAGTACTTC. The chain recombines TRBV7-2 with TRBJ2-5; a weak D match, TRBD1 (6 bases). The germline gives CDR1 SGHTA, CDR2 FQGNSA. The germline V and J ends were trimmed by 3 bases and 5 bases, with 10 bases remaining between them. CDR3 size: 13 residues. Combining the CDR3 with reference TRBV7-2 and TRBJ2-5 gives the whole variable domain GAGVSQSPSNKVTEKGKDVELRCDPISGHTALYWYRQSLGQGLEFLIYFQGNSAPDKSGLPSDRFSAERTGGSVSTLTIQRTQQEDSAVYLCASSFQGWETQYFGPGTRLLVL.